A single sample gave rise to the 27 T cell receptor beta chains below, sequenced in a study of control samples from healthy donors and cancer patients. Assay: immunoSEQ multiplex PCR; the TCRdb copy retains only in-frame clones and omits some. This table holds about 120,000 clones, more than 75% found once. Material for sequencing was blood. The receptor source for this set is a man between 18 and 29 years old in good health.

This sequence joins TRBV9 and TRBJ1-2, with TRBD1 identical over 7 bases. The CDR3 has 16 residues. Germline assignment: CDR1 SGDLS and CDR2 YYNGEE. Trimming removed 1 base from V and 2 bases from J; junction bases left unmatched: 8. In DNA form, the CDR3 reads TGTGCCAGCAGCGTATCCCGACAGGGAACGAACTATGGCTACACCTTC. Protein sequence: CASSVSRQGTNYGYTF.

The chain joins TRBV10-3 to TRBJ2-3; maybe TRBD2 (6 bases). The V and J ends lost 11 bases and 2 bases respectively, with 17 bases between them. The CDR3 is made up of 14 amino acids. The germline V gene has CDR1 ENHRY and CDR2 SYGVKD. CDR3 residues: CAANGASDTDTQYF. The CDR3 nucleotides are TGTGCCGCAAATGGGGCTAGCGACACAGATACGCAGTATTTT.

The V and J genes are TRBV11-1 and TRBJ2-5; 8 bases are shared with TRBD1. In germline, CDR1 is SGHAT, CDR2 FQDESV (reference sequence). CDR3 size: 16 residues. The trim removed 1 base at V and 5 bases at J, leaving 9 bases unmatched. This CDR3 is CASSLGPARGRETQYF. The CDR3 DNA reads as TGTGCCAGCAGCTTAGGCCCCGCCAGGGGGCGGGAGACCCAGTACTTC.

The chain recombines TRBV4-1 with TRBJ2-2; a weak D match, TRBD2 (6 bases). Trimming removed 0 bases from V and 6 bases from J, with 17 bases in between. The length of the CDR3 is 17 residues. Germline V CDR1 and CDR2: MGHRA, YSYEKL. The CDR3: CASSQERFSSGAGELFF. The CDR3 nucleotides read TGCGCCAGCAGCCAAGAGCGGTTCTCGTCGGGGGCCGGGGAGCTGTTTTTT.

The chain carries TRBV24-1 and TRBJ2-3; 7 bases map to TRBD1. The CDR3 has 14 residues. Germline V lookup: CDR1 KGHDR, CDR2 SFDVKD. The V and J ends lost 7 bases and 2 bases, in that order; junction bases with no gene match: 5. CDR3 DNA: TGTGCCACCAGAAGGGGACAGTACACAGATACGCAGTATTTT. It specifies CATRRGQYTDTQYF.

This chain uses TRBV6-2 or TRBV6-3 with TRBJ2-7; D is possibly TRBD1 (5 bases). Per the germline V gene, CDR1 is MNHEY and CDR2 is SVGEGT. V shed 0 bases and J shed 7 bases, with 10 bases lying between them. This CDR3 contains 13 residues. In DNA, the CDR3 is TGTGCCAGCAGTTACTCGCAAGGGGATGAGCAGTACTTC. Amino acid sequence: CASSYSQGDEQYF.

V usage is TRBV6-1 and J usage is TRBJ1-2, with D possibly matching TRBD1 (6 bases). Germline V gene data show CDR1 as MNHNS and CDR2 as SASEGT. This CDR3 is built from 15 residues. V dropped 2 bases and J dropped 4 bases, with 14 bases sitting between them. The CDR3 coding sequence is TGTGCCAGCAGTGAATCCCGGGGGCCCTTCTATGGCTACACCTTC. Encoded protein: CASSESRGPFYGYTF.

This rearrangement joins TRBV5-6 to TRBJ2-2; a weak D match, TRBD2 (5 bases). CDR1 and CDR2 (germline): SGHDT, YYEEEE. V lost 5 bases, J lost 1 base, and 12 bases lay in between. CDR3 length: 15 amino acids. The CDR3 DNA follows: TGTGCCAGCAGTGCGGGCTACAAGAACACCGGGGAGCTGTTTTTT. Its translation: CASSAGYKNTGELFF.

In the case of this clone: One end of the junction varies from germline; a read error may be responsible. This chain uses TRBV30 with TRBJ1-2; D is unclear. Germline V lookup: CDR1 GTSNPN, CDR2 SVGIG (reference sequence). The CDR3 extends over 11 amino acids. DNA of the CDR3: TGTGCCTGGAGTCCCACCTCCATAGCCTTCTTC. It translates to CAWSPTSIAFF.

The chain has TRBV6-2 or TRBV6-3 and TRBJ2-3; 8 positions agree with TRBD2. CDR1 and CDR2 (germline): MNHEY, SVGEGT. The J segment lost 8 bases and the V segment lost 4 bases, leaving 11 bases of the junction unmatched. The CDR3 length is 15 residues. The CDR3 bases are TGTGCCAGCAGTTCCTTCGGCGGGAGCGGGGGTACGCAGTATTTT. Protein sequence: CASSSFGGSGGTQYF.

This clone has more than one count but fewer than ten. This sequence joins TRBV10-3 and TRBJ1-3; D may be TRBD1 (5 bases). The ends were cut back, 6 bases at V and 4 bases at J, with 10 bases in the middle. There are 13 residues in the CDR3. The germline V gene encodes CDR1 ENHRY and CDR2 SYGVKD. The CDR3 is CAIRDQGGNTIYF. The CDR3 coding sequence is TGTGCCATCAGGGATCAGGGAGGAAACACCATATATTTT.

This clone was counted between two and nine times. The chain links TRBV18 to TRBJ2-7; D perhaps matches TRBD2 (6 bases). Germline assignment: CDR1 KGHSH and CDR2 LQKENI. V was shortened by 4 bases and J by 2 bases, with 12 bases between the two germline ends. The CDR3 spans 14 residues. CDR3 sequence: CASSRTTGPYEQYF. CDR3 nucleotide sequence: TGTGCCAGCTCACGGACTACAGGACCCTACGAGCAGTACTTC.

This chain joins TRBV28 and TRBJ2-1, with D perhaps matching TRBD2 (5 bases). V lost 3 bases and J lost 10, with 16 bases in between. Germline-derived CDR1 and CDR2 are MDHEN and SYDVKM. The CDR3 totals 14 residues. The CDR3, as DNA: TGTGCCAGCAGTTTTGAGGGTTCCCGGCCGGAGCAGTTCTTC. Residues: CASSFEGSRPEQFF.

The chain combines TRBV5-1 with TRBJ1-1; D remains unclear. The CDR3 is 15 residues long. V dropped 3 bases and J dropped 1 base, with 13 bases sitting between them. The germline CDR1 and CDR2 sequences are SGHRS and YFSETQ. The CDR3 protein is CASSSTIRGNTEAFF. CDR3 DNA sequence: TGCGCCAGCAGCTCGACTATCCGAGGGAACACTGAAGCTTTCTTT.

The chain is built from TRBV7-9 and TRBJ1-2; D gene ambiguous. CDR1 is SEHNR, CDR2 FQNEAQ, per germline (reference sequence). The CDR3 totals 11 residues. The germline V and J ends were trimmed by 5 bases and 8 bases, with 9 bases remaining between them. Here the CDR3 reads CASSAAGGYTF. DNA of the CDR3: TGTGCCAGCAGCGCCGCGGGGGGCTACACCTTC.

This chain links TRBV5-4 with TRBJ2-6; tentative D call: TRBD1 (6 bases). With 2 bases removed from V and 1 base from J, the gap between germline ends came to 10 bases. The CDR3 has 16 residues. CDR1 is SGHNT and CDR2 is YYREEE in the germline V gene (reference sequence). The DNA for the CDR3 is TGTGCCAGCAGCTTTAACAGGGAATCTGGGGCCAACGTCCTGACTTTC. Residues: CASSFNRESGANVLTF.

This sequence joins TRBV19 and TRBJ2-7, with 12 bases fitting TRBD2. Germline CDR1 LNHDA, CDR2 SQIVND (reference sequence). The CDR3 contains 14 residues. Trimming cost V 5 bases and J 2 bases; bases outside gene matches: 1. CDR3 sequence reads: CASSRTSGAYEQYF. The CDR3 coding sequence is TGTGCCAGTAGTCGGACTAGCGGGGCCTACGAGCAGTACTTC.

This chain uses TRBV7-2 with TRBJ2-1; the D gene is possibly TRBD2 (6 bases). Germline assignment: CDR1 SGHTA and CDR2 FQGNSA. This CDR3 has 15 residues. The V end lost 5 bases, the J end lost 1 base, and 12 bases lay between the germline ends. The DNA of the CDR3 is TGTGCCAGCAGCCTAATAGGGAGGTCCTACAATGAGCAGTTCTTC. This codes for CASSLIGRSYNEQFF.

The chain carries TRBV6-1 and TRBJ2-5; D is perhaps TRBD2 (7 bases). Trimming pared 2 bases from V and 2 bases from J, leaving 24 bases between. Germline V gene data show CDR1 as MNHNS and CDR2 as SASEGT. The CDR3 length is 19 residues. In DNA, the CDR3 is TGTGCCAGCAGTGAAATGCCTCCGGGGGGCTCGCAGTCACAAGAGACCCAGTACTTC. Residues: CASSEMPPGGSQSQETQYF.

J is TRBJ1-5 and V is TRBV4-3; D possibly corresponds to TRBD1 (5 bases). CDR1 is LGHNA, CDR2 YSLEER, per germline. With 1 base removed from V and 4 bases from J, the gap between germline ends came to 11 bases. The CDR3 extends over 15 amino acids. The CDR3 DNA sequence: TGCGCCAGCAGCCAAGGACCGGGGGGAAATCAGCCCCAGCATTTT. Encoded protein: CASSQGPGGNQPQHF.

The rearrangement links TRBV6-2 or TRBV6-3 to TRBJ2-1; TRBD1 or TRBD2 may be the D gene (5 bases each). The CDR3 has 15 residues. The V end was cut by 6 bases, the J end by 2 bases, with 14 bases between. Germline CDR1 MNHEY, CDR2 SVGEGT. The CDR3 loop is CASSRGTPAYNEQFF. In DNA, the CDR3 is TGTGCCAGCAGCAGAGGGACCCCCGCCTACAATGAGCAGTTCTTC.

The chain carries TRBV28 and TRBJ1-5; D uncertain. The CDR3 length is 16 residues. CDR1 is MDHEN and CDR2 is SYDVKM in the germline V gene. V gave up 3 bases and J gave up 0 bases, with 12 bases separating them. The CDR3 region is CASSFTARYSNQPQHF. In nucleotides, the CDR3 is TGTGCCAGCAGTTTCACTGCACGGTATAGCAATCAGCCCCAGCATTTT.

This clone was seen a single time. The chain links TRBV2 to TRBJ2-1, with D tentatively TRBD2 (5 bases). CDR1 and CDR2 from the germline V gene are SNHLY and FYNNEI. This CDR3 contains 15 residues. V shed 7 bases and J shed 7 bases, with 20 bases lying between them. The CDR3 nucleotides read TGTGCCAGCATAGGGAGAGGCCCCATCAATAATGAGCAGTTCTTC. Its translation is CASIGRGPINNEQFF.

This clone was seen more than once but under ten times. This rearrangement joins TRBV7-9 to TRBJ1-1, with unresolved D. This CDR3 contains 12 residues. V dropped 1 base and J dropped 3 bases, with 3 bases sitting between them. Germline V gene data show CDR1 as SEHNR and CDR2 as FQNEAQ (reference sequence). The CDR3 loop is CASSLDDTEAFF. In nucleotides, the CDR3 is TGTGCCAGCAGCTTAGACGACACTGAAGCTTTCTTT. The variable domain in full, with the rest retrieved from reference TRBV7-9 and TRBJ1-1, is DTGVSQNPRHKITKRGQNVTFRCDPISEHNRLYWYRQTLGQGPEFLTYFQNEAQLEKSRLLSDRFSAERPKGSFSTLEIQRTEQGDSAMYLCASSLDDTEAFFGQGTRLTVV.

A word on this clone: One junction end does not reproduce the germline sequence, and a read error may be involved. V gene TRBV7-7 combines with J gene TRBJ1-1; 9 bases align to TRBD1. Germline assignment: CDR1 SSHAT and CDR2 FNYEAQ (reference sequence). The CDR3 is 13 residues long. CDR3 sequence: CASSRDRATEAFF. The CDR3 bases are TGTGCTAGCAGCCGGGACAGGGCAACTGAAGCTTTCTTT.

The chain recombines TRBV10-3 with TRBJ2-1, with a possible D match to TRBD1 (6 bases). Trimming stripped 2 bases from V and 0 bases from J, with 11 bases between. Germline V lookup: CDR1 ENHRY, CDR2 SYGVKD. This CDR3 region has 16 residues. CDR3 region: CAISEPDSTSYNEQFF. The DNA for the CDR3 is TGTGCCATCAGTGAGCCGGACAGTACCTCCTACAATGAGCAGTTCTTC.

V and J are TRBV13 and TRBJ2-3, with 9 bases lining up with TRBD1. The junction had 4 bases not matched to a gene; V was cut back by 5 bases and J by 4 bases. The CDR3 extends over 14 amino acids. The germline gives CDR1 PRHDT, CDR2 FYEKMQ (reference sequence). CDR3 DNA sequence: TGTGCCAGCAGCCCTAGACAGGGGGCAGATACGCAGTATTTT. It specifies CASSPRQGADTQYF.